Following are 11 T cell receptor beta chains from one sample sequenced in a study of cytomegalovirus exposure and HLA in healthy donors. PCR involved 60 Vbeta and 13 Jbeta primers. Profiled with immunoSEQ multiplex PCR; TCRdb holds only in-frame clones, not every one. The sample consists of approximately 140,000 clones, 75% to 85% of them appearing once. The sample comprised PBMCs. The receptors were gathered from a female donor in good health and CMV-seronegative.

The genes are TRBV7-9 and TRBJ1-5, with D perhaps matching TRBD1 (6 bases). The CDR3 runs to 14 residues. Between the trimmed V and J ends, which lost 4 bases and 5 bases, there was a span of 12 bases. The germline gives CDR1 SEHNR, CDR2 FQNEAQ (reference sequence). This CDR3 reads CASSSSDSDQPQHF. The DNA of the CDR3 is TGTGCCAGCAGCTCTTCGGACAGCGATCAGCCCCAGCATTTT.

The gene calls are TRBV27 and TRBJ2-7, with TRBD1 identical over 8 bases. J was trimmed by 2 bases and V by 8 bases; bases with no gene match: 5. The V gene's germline CDR1 is MNHEY and CDR2 SMNVEV (reference sequence). CDR3 length: 13 amino acids. In DNA form, the CDR3 reads TGTGCCAGCGGATACAGGGGGACCTACGAGCAGTACTTC. Its translation is CASGYRGTYEQYF.

The chain uses TRBV30 and TRBJ2-7; 7 bases map to TRBD1. From germline, CDR1 is GTSNPN and CDR2 SVGIG (reference sequence). J gave up 0 bases and V 0 bases, and 5 bases lay outside the gene matches. The CDR3 has 15 residues. The DNA for the CDR3 is TGTGCCTGGAGTGTAGGACAGGTAATCTCCTACGAGCAGTACTTC. Amino acid sequence: CAWSVGQVISYEQYF.

This chain joins TRBV5-4 and TRBJ1-4; no reliable D call. Germline loops: CDR1 SGHNT, CDR2 YYREEE (reference sequence). CDR3 length: 17 residues. Between the trimmed V and J ends, which lost 0 bases and 0 bases, there was a span of 12 bases. The CDR3 DNA sequence: TGTGCCAGCAGCTTGGGGCGGGCGACCTCAACTAATGAAAAACTGTTTTTT. Protein sequence: CASSLGRATSTNEKLFF.

This clone was seen a single time. The chain couples TRBV4-1 to TRBJ2-7; D is possibly TRBD1 (7 bases). Trimming shortened V by 1 base and J by 4 bases, and 14 bases separated the two germline ends. The germline V gene encodes CDR1 MGHRA and CDR2 YSYEKL. The CDR3 is 15 residues long. The DNA for the CDR3 is TGCGCCAGCAGCCAAGTGGGCAGGGGGGTATACGAGCAGTACTTC. It is translated as CASSQVGRGVYEQYF.

The sample holds one count of this clone. This chain joins TRBV7-2 and TRBJ2-7; 9 bases align to TRBD1. Germline values: CDR1 SGHTA, CDR2 FQGNSA. Trimming took 6 bases from V and 4 from J; bases not matched to a gene: 10. The CDR3 sequence is 15 residues long. As DNA, the CDR3 is TGTGCCAGCAGTCGTACAGGGGGCTCTCCTTACGAGCAGTACTTC. It yields the protein CASSRTGGSPYEQYF.

The chain employs TRBV5-4 and TRBJ2-2; TRBD1 matches at 7 bases. Germline V gene lookup returns CDR1 SGHNT and CDR2 YYREEE (reference sequence). The junction had 3 bases not matched to a gene; V was cut back by 3 bases and J by 1 base. This CDR3 contains 15 residues. As DNA, the CDR3 is TGTGCCAGCAGCTCTACAGGGGTGAACACCGGGGAGCTGTTTTTT. Its translation: CASSSTGVNTGELFF.

The V call is TRBV11-2, the J call TRBJ2-6, with D perhaps TRBD1 (6 bases). Germline V gene sequence: CDR1 SGHAT, CDR2 FQNNGV. Trimming left V 4 bases short and J 2 bases short, with 9 bases between. The CDR3 is 15 amino acids. Here the CDR3 DNA reads TGTGCCAGCAGCTACGGACAGCCTGGGGCCAACGTCCTGACTTTC. Translation: CASSYGQPGANVLTF.

J is TRBJ2-1 and V is TRBV7-6; TRBD2 might be the D (6 bases). The V gene's germline CDR1 is SGHVS and CDR2 FNYEAQ. The CDR3 has 17 amino acids. Deletions cut 5 bases from V and 3 bases from J, with 20 bases between. Here the CDR3 DNA reads TGTGCCAGCAGCCCCCGTTTGGAGGGTTTTTACTACAATGAGCAGTTCTTC. This codes for CASSPRLEGFYYNEQFF.

J is TRBJ1-2 and V is TRBV30, with D unclear. The V end lost 8 bases, the J end lost 0 bases, and 10 bases lay between the germline ends. Germline V gene data show CDR1 as GTSNPN and CDR2 as SVGIG (reference sequence). This CDR3 comprises 12 residues. The CDR3 region is CARSGSNYGYTF. The CDR3, as DNA: TGTGCCCGGTCAGGATCTAACTATGGCTACACCTTC.

The chain has TRBV30 and TRBJ1-2; maybe TRBD1 (5 bases). There are 13 residues in the CDR3. Trimming shortened V by 4 bases and J by 1 base, and 10 bases separated the two germline ends. CDR1 and CDR2 from the germline V gene are GTSNPN and SVGIG (reference sequence). In DNA form, the CDR3 reads TGTGCCTGGAAGGGGAGGGGTAACTATGGCTACACCTTC. It encodes CAWKGRGNYGYTF.